This entry lists 31 T cell receptor beta chains sequenced from one sample in a study of blood T cells in healthy people across ages. A sample-barcoded 5' primer and a J-beta primer mix were used in a second PCR of about 7 to 12 cycles. TCRdb used MiXCR to reprocess the 5' RACE reads, holding one entry per CDR3 protein. The sample lists 450,000 to 600,000 distinct CDR3 sequences; about 29% were seen once. This sample also belongs to another study, concerning T cells of mothers and their children.

Specimen: blood. These receptors came from a boy between 2 and 10 years old in good health.

Details on this clonotype: The junction departs from the called germline gene at one end, perhaps through a read error. V and J are TRBV20-1 and TRBJ1-1; D is unclear. Per the germline V gene, CDR1 is DFQATT and CDR2 is SNEGSKA (reference sequence). This CDR3 comprises 13 residues. The DNA of the CDR3 is TGCAGTGCTAGATCCGGGAGGAACCCTGAAGCTTTCTTT. Residues: CSARSGRNPEAFF.

This chain uses TRBV12-3 or TRBV12-4 with TRBJ2-5, with 14 bases matching TRBD2. The J call is uncertain, as TRBJ2-1 better fits the DNA end. The CDR3 sequence is 16 residues long. CDR3 residues: CASSSTTSGRARKQFF. Written as DNA, the CDR3 is TGTGCCAGCAGTTCCACGACTAGCGGGAGGGCTCGGAAGCAGTTCTTC.

This chain uses TRBV20-1 with TRBJ2-7; tentatively, D is TRBD1 (6 bases). The CDR3 sequence is 13 residues long. Germline CDR1 and CDR2: DFQATT and SNEGSKA (reference sequence). V shed 3 bases and J shed 7 bases, with 16 bases lying between them. CDR3 residues: CSASNQGIGEQYF. The CDR3 bases are TGCAGTGCTAGTAATCAGGGGATTGGGGAGCAGTACTTC.

This clonotype was seen a few times. This chain's CDR3 is CASSRGLGNTIYF. The CDR3 bases are TGTGCCAGCAGTCGGGGACTTGGAAACACCATATATTTT. The chain is built from TRBV6-5 and TRBJ1-3; tentative D call: TRBD1 (5 bases). In germline, CDR1 is MNHEY, CDR2 SVGAGI. The CDR3 is made up of 13 amino acids. V lost 5 bases to trimming and J lost 3 bases, with 8 bases between them.

This clonotype was observed a handful of times. J is TRBJ2-2 and V is TRBV4-3; perhaps TRBD1 as D (5 bases). V dropped 4 bases and J dropped 6 bases, with 12 bases sitting between them. The CDR3 is made up of 14 amino acids. Looked up from germline, CDR1 is LGHNA and CDR2 is YSLEER. CDR3 nucleotides: TGCGCCAGCAGCCCAGGGTATTTCGCCGGGGAGCTGTTTTTT. This gives the protein CASSPGYFAGELFF.

This rearrangement joins TRBV3-1 to TRBJ2-1; 9 bases are a match to TRBD2. The J call may be in error: the DNA end matches TRBJ2-7 better. From germline, CDR1 is LGHDT and CDR2 YNNKEL (reference sequence). CDR3 size: 15 residues. CDR3 sequence reads: CASCQERREGNEQYF. CDR3 coding DNA: TGTGCCAGCTGTCAGGAAAGGCGGGAGGGGAACGAGCAGTACTTC.

V and J are TRBV20-1 and TRBJ2-5, with 12 bases fitting TRBD2. The DNA end favors TRBJ2-1, so the J call may be wrong. Germline CDR1 is DFQATT and CDR2 is SNEGSKA (reference sequence). The CDR3 sequence is 15 residues long. The CDR3, as DNA: TGCAGTGCTTTCCCCCTAGCGGGAGGGTTAAATGAGCAGTTCTTC. This codes for CSAFPLAGGLNEQFF.

The V gene is TRBV7-2, the J gene TRBJ2-1; a weak D match, TRBD1 (7 bases). Trimming took off 5 bases at V and 15 bases at J, with 17 bases between the two ends. Germline CDR1 and CDR2: SGHTA and FQGNSA. This CDR3 spans 12 amino acids. In DNA, the CDR3 is TGTGCCAGCAGCCAGGGGGGACGCGGGGCGTTCTTC. This gives the protein CASSQGGRGAFF.

The rearrangement joins TRBV7-9 to TRBJ2-7, with D hard to call. The CDR3 loop spans 12 amino acids. Germline-derived CDR1 and CDR2 are SEHNR and FQNEAQ (reference sequence). Trimming left V 3 bases short and J 11 bases short, with 14 bases between. Written as DNA, the CDR3 is TGTGCCAGCAGCTTTGGCCCATCGGAAGAGTACTTC. Its protein is CASSFGPSEEYF. Supplemented by reference TRBV7-9 and TRBJ2-7, the full variable domain reads DTGVSQNPRHKITKRGQNVTFRCDPISEHNRLYWYRQTLGQGPEFLTYFQNEAQLEKSRLLSDRFSAERPKGSFSTLEIQRTEQGDSAMYLCASSFGPSEEYFGPGTRLTVT.

This clonotype showed up just a few times. This chain joins TRBV29-1 and TRBJ2-2; D is unresolved. The CDR3 is 14 residues long. Germline values: CDR1 SQVTM, CDR2 ANQGSEA. With 4 bases removed from V and 3 bases from J, the gap between germline ends came to 12 bases. As DNA, the CDR3 is TGCAGCGTTGGAGCAGGACCTTACACCGGGGAGCTGTTTTTT. Amino acids: CSVGAGPYTGELFF.

V usage is TRBV12-3 or TRBV12-4 and J usage is TRBJ2-1; no clear D gene. The CDR3 has 16 amino acids. V lost 5 bases, J lost 1 base, and 15 bases lay in between. CDR3 sequence (DNA): TGTGCCAGCAGTAACGGTCCAAGTGGGTCCTACAATGAGCAGTTCTTC. Protein sequence: CASSNGPSGSYNEQFF.

V gene TRBV6-1 combines with J gene TRBJ2-5; 8 bases line up with TRBD2. V was pared by 6 bases and J by 2 bases, with 8 bases of the junction left unmatched. This CDR3 has 15 amino acids. The germline V gene has CDR1 MNHNS and CDR2 SASEGT. CDR3 protein: CASRGELAVQETQYF. CDR3 nucleotide sequence: TGTGCCAGCAGGGGAGAACTAGCGGTACAAGAGACCCAGTACTTC.

Notes on this clonotype: A junction end diverges from the germline sequence, so it may reflect a read error. This sequence joins TRBV6-2 or TRBV6-3 and TRBJ1-2, with D unresolved. The CDR3 runs to 11 residues. The germline V gene encodes CDR1 MNHEY and CDR2 SVGEGT. The CDR3 protein is CASSRNHGYTF. CDR3 coding DNA: TGTGCCAGCAGTCGTAACCATGGCTACACCTTC.

Ten or more counts support this clonotype. V gene TRBV25-1 combines with J gene TRBJ2-4, with no clear D. V was trimmed by 2 bases and J by 0 bases, leaving 5 bases between them. The germline V gene has CDR1 MGHDK and CDR2 SYGVNS. The CDR3 is 14 residues long. The CDR3 loop is CASSEVVAKNIQYF. In nucleotides, the CDR3 is TGTGCCAGCAGTGAAGTAGTAGCCAAAAACATTCAGTACTTC.

A remark on this clonotype: The germline gene is not matched at one end of the junction; a read error may be the cause. The CDR3 region is CASSLRDRGNDEQSF. The CDR3 nucleotides are TGTGCCAGCAGCTTACGGGACAGGGGCAACGATGAGCAGTCCTTC. The gene calls are TRBV11-2 and TRBJ2-1, with TRBD1 matching over 10 bases. Germline CDR1 and CDR2: SGHAT and FQNNGV. This CDR3 contains 15 residues.

The chain employs TRBV4-1 and TRBJ2-5, with TRBD2 identical over 15 bases. The DNA matches TRBJ2-1 better at its end, which makes the J call doubtful. The CDR3 totals 19 residues. CDR1 is MGHRA and CDR2 is YSYEKL in the germline V gene. The CDR3 DNA sequence: TGCGCCAGCAGCCAACCGCCCGGACTAGCGGGAGGGGCGGGCAATGAGCAGTTCTTC. As protein: CASSQPPGLAGGAGNEQFF.

This clonotype has more than one count but fewer than ten. V is TRBV6-2 or TRBV6-3 and J is TRBJ2-1; TRBD2 agrees at 7 bases. This CDR3 region has 15 residues. J gave up 7 bases and V 5 bases, and 11 bases lay outside the gene matches. Germline CDR1 MNHEY, CDR2 SVGEGT. This chain's CDR3 is CASSPSGARPNEQFF. The CDR3 nucleotides are TGTGCCAGCAGTCCGAGCGGGGCCAGGCCGAATGAGCAGTTCTTC.

There are a few counts of this clonotype. This sequence joins TRBV7-2 and TRBJ1-1; no firm D call. Trimming took 3 bases from V and 0 from J, leaving 5 bases between them. Germline lookup yields CDR1 SGHTA and CDR2 FQGNSA. The CDR3 has 13 residues. The DNA of the CDR3 is TGTGCCAGCAGCTTTCCAATGAACACTGAAGCTTTCTTT. Its translation: CASSFPMNTEAFF.

This clonotype was counted a few times. The chain couples TRBV27 to TRBJ2-2; 8 bases match TRBD2. V shed 3 bases, J shed 4 bases, and the junction held 1 base outside the gene matches. The length of the CDR3 is 14 residues. Germline-derived CDR1 and CDR2 are MNHEY and SMNVEV (reference sequence). The chain's CDR3 is CASSFGGGTGELFF. In DNA form, the CDR3 reads TGTGCCAGCAGTTTCGGGGGGGGCACCGGGGAGCTGTTTTTT.

The gene calls are TRBV12-3 or TRBV12-4 and TRBJ1-4, with 7 bases identical to TRBD1. Germline trimming cut 6 bases from V and 3 bases from J; bases unmatched to any gene: 10. CDR3 length: 16 amino acids. For the CDR3, the DNA is TGTGCCAGCAGATTGTCTGCAGGGGGGTCTAATGAAAAACTGTTTTTT. It encodes CASRLSAGGSNEKLFF.

This clonotype has only a few counts. The chain joins TRBV7-3 to TRBJ2-7, with D possibly matching TRBD2 (5 bases). V was clipped by 4 bases and J by 6 bases, with 13 bases between them. The CDR3 spans 13 residues. Germline-derived CDR1 and CDR2 are SGHTA and FQGTGA. As DNA, the CDR3 is TGTGCCAGCAGCTCCAGGCTAGAGGGCGAGCAGTACTTC. Amino acid sequence: CASSSRLEGEQYF.

This clonotype was observed at least ten times. The rearrangement joins TRBV20-1 to TRBJ2-4, with unresolved D. CDR1 DFQATT and CDR2 SNEGSKA come from the germline V gene (reference sequence). The length of the CDR3 is 13 residues. Trimming cost V 4 bases and J 7 bases, with 14 bases left between them. The CDR3 region has the DNA TGCAGTGCTACCAGGCTCTCGGCCAACATTCAGTACTTC. Amino acid sequence: CSATRLSANIQYF.

This clonotype showed up many times. The V gene is TRBV10-3, the J gene TRBJ1-5; D gene unclear. There are 12 residues in the CDR3. Between the trimmed V and J ends, which lost 3 bases and 1 base, there was a span of 1 base. CDR1 ENHRY and CDR2 SYGVKD come from the germline V gene. The CDR3 spells CAISDSNQPQHF. CDR3 bases: TGTGCCATCAGTGACAGCAATCAGCCCCAGCATTTT.

The CDR3, as DNA: TGTGCCAGCAGCTTATCGGCGGGGTATTCAGTGGAGACCCAGTACTTC. Translating gives CASSLSAGYSVETQYF. This chain joins TRBV7-9 and TRBJ2-5; TRBD2 is a possible D gene (6 bases). Germline CDR1 and CDR2: SEHNR and FQNEAQ (reference sequence). Trimming removed 2 bases from V and 5 bases from J, with 18 bases in between. The length of the CDR3 is 16 residues.

Ten or more counts support this clonotype. This chain connects TRBV12-3 or TRBV12-4 to TRBJ1-4, with TRBD1 identical over 9 bases. The CDR3 extends over 14 amino acids. Germline trimming cut 6 bases from V and 8 bases from J; bases unmatched to any gene: 7. CDR3 sequence reads: CASSDRGGNEKLFF. The CDR3 DNA follows: TGTGCCAGCAGCGACAGGGGGGGAAACGAAAAACTGTTTTTT.

In this sample, this clonotype turned up a few times. The chain employs TRBV24-1 and TRBJ1-2; D is unresolved. Germline V CDR1 and CDR2: KGHDR, SFDVKD. This CDR3 has 11 amino acids. Trimming took 10 bases from V and 4 from J, leaving 9 bases between them. This CDR3 is CATLEVYGYTF. The CDR3 bases are TGTGCCACTCTGGAAGTCTATGGCTACACCTTC.

This clonotype was seen only a few times. The chain couples TRBV4-2 to TRBJ1-5; D is uncertain. V lost 4 bases and J lost 0, with 13 bases in between. The CDR3 is 16 residues long. The germline CDR1 and CDR2 sequences are LGHNA and YNFKEQ. For the CDR3, the DNA is TGTGCCAGCAGCCGGGATGCTGTGTCTAGCAATCAGCCCCAGCATTTT. The encoded protein is CASSRDAVSSNQPQHF.

This clonotype came up a few times. The chain uses TRBV12-5 and TRBJ2-5, with 8 positions matching TRBD2. The assigned J gene may be wrong: the sequence end matches TRBJ2-1 better. The CDR3 has 18 residues. Looked up from germline, CDR1 is LGHNT and CDR2 is FRNRAP. The CDR3 spells CASGLLTFGAGVGNEQFF. The CDR3 coding sequence is TGTGCTAGTGGTCTACTCACCTTCGGAGCGGGGGTGGGCAATGAGCAGTTCTTC.

The V and J genes are TRBV7-9 and TRBJ1-2; 10 bases are a match to TRBD1. CDR3 length: 14 residues. The V gene's germline CDR1 is SEHNR and CDR2 FQNEAQ (reference sequence). The trim removed 5 bases at V and 8 bases at J, leaving 8 bases unmatched. The CDR3 sequence: CASSPGQGQRGYTF. The CDR3 DNA follows: TGTGCCAGCAGCCCGGGACAGGGGCAGAGAGGCTACACCTTC.

This chain joins TRBV12-3 or TRBV12-4 and TRBJ2-5; 10 bases agree with TRBD2. The CDR3 is 16 residues long. V was pared by 5 bases and J by 5 bases, with 11 bases of the junction left unmatched. CDR3 sequence: CASSSRAGGNWETQYF. The CDR3, as DNA: TGTGCCAGCAGTAGCCGAGCGGGGGGGAATTGGGAGACCCAGTACTTC.

The chain joins TRBV6-5 to TRBJ2-1, with D unclear. The CDR3 is 16 residues long. CDR1 and CDR2 from the germline V gene are MNHEY and SVGAGI. The V gene lost 0 bases and the J gene lost 10 bases, with 19 bases spanning the gap. CDR3 amino acids: CASSYSDRASGKEQFF. In nucleotides, the CDR3 is TGTGCCAGCAGTTACTCAGACCGGGCCTCGGGTAAGGAGCAGTTCTTC.